What follows are 6 T cell receptor beta chains derived from one specimen sequenced in a study of cytomegalovirus exposure and HLA in healthy donors. Measured with immunoSEQ multiplex PCR; TCRdb has only the in-frame clones, and not every one. The sample shows roughly 70,000 clones, roughly 95% of them seen only once. Sequencing used PBMCs. The receptors derive from a woman under 30 in good health and CMV-seropositive.

The sample holds one count of this clone. This chain links TRBV28 with TRBJ2-3, with 10 positions matching TRBD2. This CDR3 contains 16 residues. Germline-derived CDR1 and CDR2 are MDHEN and SYDVKM. J gave up 2 bases and V 5 bases, and 7 bases lay outside the gene matches. The CDR3 nucleotides are TGTGCCAGCAGTGAAGGACTAGCGGTTCTCACAGATACGCAGTATTTT. This translates into CASSEGLAVLTDTQYF. Full variable domain (rest looked up from reference TRBV28 and TRBJ2-3): DVKVTQSSRYLVKRTGEKVFLECVQDMDHENMFWYRQDPGLGLRLIYFSYDVKMKEKGDIPEGYSVSREKKERFSLILESASTNQTSMYLCASSEGLAVLTDTQYFGPGTRLTVL.

The chain employs TRBV11-3 and TRBJ2-7; D may be TRBD2 (6 bases). The CDR3 has 13 amino acids. CDR1 and CDR2 from the germline V gene are SGHNT and YENEEA. Trimming left V 4 bases short and J 3 bases short, with 10 bases between. CDR3 DNA: TGTGCCAGCAGCTGCGCGGGGTGCTACGAGCAGTACTTC. Translated, it gives CASSCAGCYEQYF. The full variable domain, in which reference TRBV11-3 and TRBJ2-7 provide the parts outside the CDR3, is EAGVVQSPRYKIIEKKQPVAFWCNPISGHNTLYWYLQNLGQGPELLIRYENEEAVDDSQLPKDRFSAERLKGVDSTLKIQPAELGDSAVYLCASSCAGCYEQYFGPGTRLTVT.

This clone has a handful of counts. J is TRBJ1-5 and V is TRBV27, with 7 bases that match TRBD1. Germline V gene sequence: CDR1 MNHEY, CDR2 SMNVEV (reference sequence). V lost 5 bases, J lost 10 bases, and 17 bases stayed unmatched. This CDR3 comprises 16 residues. Written as DNA, the CDR3 is TGTGCCAGCAGTGCAGGGATTCACGGCGGGGACAGCCCCCAGCATTTT. This codes for CASSAGIHGGDSPQHF.

The chain carries TRBV7-9 and TRBJ2-2, with D possibly matching TRBD1 (6 bases). In germline, CDR1 is SEHNR, CDR2 FQNEAQ (reference sequence). V lost 5 bases, J lost 1 base, and 8 bases lay in between. The CDR3 consists of 14 residues. CDR3 in amino acids: CASSLTGNTGELFF. CDR3 nucleotides: TGTGCCAGCAGCCTGACAGGGAACACCGGGGAGCTGTTTTTT.

CDR3 nucleotide sequence: TGTGCCAGTACCCGAACAGGGAACTATGGCTACACCTTC. It codes for CASTRTGNYGYTF. The chain carries TRBV19 and TRBJ1-2; D is possibly TRBD1 (6 bases). The CDR3 runs to 13 residues. Deletions cut 7 bases from V and 2 bases from J, with 11 bases between. Per the germline V gene, CDR1 is LNHDA and CDR2 is SQIVND (reference sequence).

Regarding this clone: Given a much more abundant clone one base away, this may be a read error. The chain recombines TRBV2 with TRBJ2-1, with D possibly being TRBD1 (6 bases). The V gene's germline CDR1 is SNHLY and CDR2 FYNNEI. The V end lost 9 bases, the J end lost 7 bases, and 22 bases lay between the germline ends. CDR3 size: 15 residues. CDR3 DNA sequence: TGTGCCAGTAAACGACTTACAGGGAGATGGAATGAGCAGTTCTTC. Residues: CASKRLTGRWNEQFF.